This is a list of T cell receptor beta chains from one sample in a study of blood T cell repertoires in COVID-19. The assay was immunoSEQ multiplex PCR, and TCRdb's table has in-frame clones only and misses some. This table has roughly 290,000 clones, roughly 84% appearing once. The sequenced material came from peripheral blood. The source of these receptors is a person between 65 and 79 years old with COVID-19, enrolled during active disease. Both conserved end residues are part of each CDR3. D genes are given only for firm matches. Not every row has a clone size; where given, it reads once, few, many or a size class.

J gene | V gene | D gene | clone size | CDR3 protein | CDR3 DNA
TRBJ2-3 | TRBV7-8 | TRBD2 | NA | CASSLARWTSGSLSTDTQYF | TGTGCCAGCAGCTTAGCACGCTGGACTAGCGGGAGCCTTAGCACAGATACGCAGTATTTT
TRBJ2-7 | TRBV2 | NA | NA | CASTTSSGVTRQYF | TGTGCCAGCACCACCTCATCCGGGGTTACTAGGCAGTACTTC
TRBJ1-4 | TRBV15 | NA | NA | CATRGAGWNEKLFF | TGTGCCACCAGAGGGGCAGGGTGGAATGAAAAACTGTTTTTT
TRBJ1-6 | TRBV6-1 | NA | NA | CASSEAVFGPLHF | TGTGCCAGCAGTGAAGCCGTATTCGGGCCCCTCCACTTT
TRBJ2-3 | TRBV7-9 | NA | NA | CASGWEVSSDTQYF | TGTGCCAGCGGATGGGAGGTCTCATCAGATACGCAGTATTTT
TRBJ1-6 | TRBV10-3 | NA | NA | CAINDSGHNSPLHF | TGTGCCATCAACGACAGTGGACATAATTCACCCCTCCACTTT
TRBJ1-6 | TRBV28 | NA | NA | CASSLSRGVVSYNSPLHF | TGTGCCAGCAGTTTGTCTCGGGGGGTAGTCTCCTATAATTCACCCCTCCACTTT
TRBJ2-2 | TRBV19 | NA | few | CASSPRPGVGELFF | TGTGCCAGTAGTCCCAGGCCAGGGGTCGGGGAGCTGTTTTTT
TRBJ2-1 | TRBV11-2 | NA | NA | CASSFPGGGEQFF | TGTGCCAGCAGCTTCCCCGGTGGAGGTGAGCAGTTCTTC
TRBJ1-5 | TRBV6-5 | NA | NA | CASGGMGVGNQPQHF | TGTGCCAGCGGGGGGATGGGGGTTGGCAATCAGCCCCAGCATTTT
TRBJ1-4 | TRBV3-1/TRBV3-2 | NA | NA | CASSSSGTSNEKLFF | TGTGCCAGCAGCTCGTCCGGGACAAGTAATGAAAAACTGTTTTTT
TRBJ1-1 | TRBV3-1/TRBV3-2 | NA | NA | CASSQDLNGGGTEAFF | TGTGCCAGCAGCCAAGACTTAAATGGGGGAGGCACTGAAGCTTTCTTT
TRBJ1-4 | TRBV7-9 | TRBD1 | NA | CASTNGQGNEKLFF | TGTGCCAGCACCAACGGACAGGGAAATGAAAAACTGTTTTTT
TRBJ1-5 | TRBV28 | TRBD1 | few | CASSLWGTGSNQPQHF | TGTGCCAGCAGTTTGTGGGGGACAGGCAGCAATCAGCCCCAGCATTTT
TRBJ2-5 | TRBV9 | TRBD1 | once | CASSPGQEQYQETQYF | TGTGCCAGCAGCCCAGGACAGGAGCAGTACCAAGAGACCCAGTACTTC
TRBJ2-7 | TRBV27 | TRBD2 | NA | CASSLSLRSGRADEQYF | TGTGCCAGCAGTTTATCCCTTCGGAGCGGGAGGGCGGACGAGCAGTACTTC
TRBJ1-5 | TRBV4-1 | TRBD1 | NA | CASSQEDRGNQPQHF | TGCGCCAGCAGCCAGGAAGACAGGGGTAATCAGCCCCAGCATTTT
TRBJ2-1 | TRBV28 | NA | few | CASSLPLDKWEFQYEQFF | TGTGCCAGCAGTTTACCCCTGGATAAGTGGGAGTTCCAGTATGAGCAGTTCTTC
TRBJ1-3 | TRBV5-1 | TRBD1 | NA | CASRSTGYSNTIYF | TGCGCCAGCAGATCGACAGGGTACTCGAACACCATATATTTT
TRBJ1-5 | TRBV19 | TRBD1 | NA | CASSARQGGGQPQHF | TGTGCCAGTAGTGCCCGACAGGGAGGCGGTCAGCCCCAGCATTTT
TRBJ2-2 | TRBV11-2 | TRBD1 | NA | CASSYPRSGDRDPPGELFF | TGTGCCAGCAGCTACCCCAGAAGTGGGGACAGGGATCCACCCGGGGAGCTGTTTTTT
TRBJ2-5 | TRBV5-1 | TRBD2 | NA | CASSWGLAGGQETQYF | TGCGCCAGCAGCTGGGGACTAGCGGGAGGACAAGAGACCCAGTACTTC
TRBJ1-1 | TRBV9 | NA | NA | CASSVVQGSNTEAFF | TGTGCCAGCAGCGTAGTTCAGGGTTCGAACACTGAAGCTTTCTTT
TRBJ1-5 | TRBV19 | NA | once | CASSRDRVGQPQHF | TGTGCCAGTAGTAGAGATCGGGTGGGTCAGCCCCAGCATTTT
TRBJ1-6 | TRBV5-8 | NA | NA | CASSLVAGSNSPLHF | TGTGCCAGCAGCTTGGTTGCAGGGTCTAATTCACCCCTCCACTTT
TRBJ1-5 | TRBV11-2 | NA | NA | CASSPSRWGQANQPQHF | TGTGCCAGCAGCCCATCCAGGTGGGGGCAGGCCAATCAGCCCCAGCATTTT
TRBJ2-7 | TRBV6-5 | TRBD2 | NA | CASSYGLAGGYEQYF | TGTGCCAGCAGTTACGGACTAGCGGGGGGCTACGAGCAGTACTTC
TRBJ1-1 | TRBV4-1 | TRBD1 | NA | CASSQPYFSGTGNTEAFF | TGCGCCAGCAGCCAGCCGTATTTCTCCGGGACAGGGAACACTGAAGCTTTCTTT
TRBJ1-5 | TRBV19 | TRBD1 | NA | CASGQGWDQPQHF | TGTGCTTCCGGACAGGGGTGGGATCAGCCCCAGCATTTT
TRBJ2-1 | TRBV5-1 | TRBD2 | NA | CASSLGLATSSYNEQFF | TGCGCCAGCAGCTTGGGACTAGCCACCAGCTCCTACAATGAGCAGTTCTTC
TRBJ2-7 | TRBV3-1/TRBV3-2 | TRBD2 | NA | CASSLLAGGLPSEQYF | TGTGCCAGCAGTCTACTAGCGGGAGGCTTACCATCCGAGCAGTACTTC
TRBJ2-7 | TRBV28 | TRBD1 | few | CASSAHRGVYEQYF | TGTGCCAGCAGCGCCCACAGGGGGGTCTACGAGCAGTACTTC
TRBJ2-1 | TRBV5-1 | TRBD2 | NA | CASSPASGSYNEQFF | TGCGCCAGCAGCCCCGCTAGCGGATCGTACAATGAGCAGTTCTTC
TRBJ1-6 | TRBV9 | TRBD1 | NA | CASSVTGTGGAGRSPLHF | TGTGCCAGCAGCGTAACCGGGACAGGGGGCGCAGGACGTTCACCCCTCCACTTT
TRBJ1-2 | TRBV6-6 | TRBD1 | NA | CASSYRDSYYGYTF | TGTGCCAGCAGTTACCGGGACAGCTATTATGGCTACACCTTC
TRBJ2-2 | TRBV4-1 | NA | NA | CASSQEGPANTGELFF | TGCGCCAGCAGCCAAGAGGGGCCTGCGAACACCGGGGAGCTGTTTTTT
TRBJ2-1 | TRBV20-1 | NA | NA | CSASPQNEQFF | TGCAGTGCTAGTCCCCAGAATGAGCAGTTCTTC